This T cell receptor (beta chain) comes out of a study of chemoradiotherapy in HPV16-positive cancers. Germline CDR1 is MNHEY and CDR2 is SMNVEV (reference sequence). The length of the CDR3 is 17 residues. The trim removed 2 bases at V and 5 bases at J, leaving 9 bases unmatched. Profiled with immunoSEQ multiplex PCR; TCRdb holds only in-frame clones, not every one. The sample contains roughly 6,100 clones, under 85% of which appear only once. The input for sequencing was tumor tissue, taken from a patient who underwent chemoradiotherapy. V gene TRBV27 combines with J gene TRBJ1-2; 12 nucleotides agree with TRBD1. This receptor was obtained from a human donor with HPV-associated anogenital cancer. CDR3 nucleotides: TGTGCCAGCAGTTTACCGGGACAGGGGGCCACCGTTTATGGCTACACCTTC. It encodes CASSLPGQGATVYGYTF.